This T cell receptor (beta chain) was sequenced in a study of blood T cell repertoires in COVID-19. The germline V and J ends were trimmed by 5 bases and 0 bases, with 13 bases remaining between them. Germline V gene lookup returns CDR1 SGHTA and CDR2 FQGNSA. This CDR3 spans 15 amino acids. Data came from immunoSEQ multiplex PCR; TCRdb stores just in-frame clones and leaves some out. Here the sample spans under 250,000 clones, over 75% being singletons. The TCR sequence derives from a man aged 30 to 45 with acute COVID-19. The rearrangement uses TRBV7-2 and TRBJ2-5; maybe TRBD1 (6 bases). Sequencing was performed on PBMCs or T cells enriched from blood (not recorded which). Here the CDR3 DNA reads TGTGCCAGCAGCACCGGGACACTGTACCAAGAGACCCAGTACTTC. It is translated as CASSTGTLYQETQYF. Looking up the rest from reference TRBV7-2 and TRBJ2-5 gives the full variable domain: GAGVSQSPSNKVTEKGKDVELRCDPISGHTALYWYRQSLGQGLEFLIYFQGNSAPDKSGLPSDRFSAERTGGSVSTLTIQRTQQEDSAVYLCASSTGTLYQETQYFGPGTRLLVL.